This T cell receptor (beta chain) was captured in a study of T-cell reconstitution after alpha-beta-depleted transplantation in children. This clonotype was detected a few times. During its preparation, the TCRbeta library received unique molecular identifiers. TCRdb processed the PCR reads anew with MiXCR; each CDR3 protein has one entry. The table includes 250,000 to 400,000 distinct CDR3 sequences, approximately 23% detected once. The V gene's germline CDR1 is SGHNT and CDR2 YYREEE (reference sequence). V lost 2 bases to trimming and J lost 5 bases; unmatched junction nucleotides: 3. CDR3 size: 15 residues.

Sequences were derived from PBMCs, mostly from graft donor cells, sampled 180 days after TCRalphabeta/CD19-depleted stem cell transplant. This TCR was sampled from a male patient under 18 who had a stem cell transplant for acute lymphoblastic leukemia, so the T cells may come from the graft donor. The V call is TRBV5-4, the J call TRBJ2-7, with 14 bases that match TRBD2. The CDR3 coding sequence is TGTGCCAGCAGCTTTGGACTAGCGGGAGGCGACGAGCAGTACTTC. Its protein is CASSFGLAGGDEQYF.